This is a list of T cell receptor beta chains from one sample in a study of blood T cell repertoires in COVID-19. Profiled with immunoSEQ multiplex PCR; TCRdb holds only in-frame clones, not every one. The table has approximately 260,000 clones, 88% seen once. The sample comprised peripheral blood. The receptors derive from a woman in her 70s with COVID-19, enrolled during active disease. Both conserved end residues are trimmed from each CDR3. Fields, in order: J gene, V gene, CDR3 protein.

TRBJ2-7 TRBV4-2 ASGSSGSSYEQY
TRBJ1-4 TRBV15 ATSREAGLSEKLF
TRBJ2-6 TRBV18 ASSPVGQGKKGANVLT
TRBJ1-6 TRBV9 ASTQGQGDSPLH
TRBJ1-2 TRBV18 ASSPDRSYGYT
TRBJ2-5 TRBV15 ATSSRGTWGYAETQY
TRBJ2-7 TRBV2 ASRRVPVSYEQY
TRBJ1-5 TRBV7-2 ASSQGQGQNQPQH
TRBJ1-1 TRBV15 ATSKDRGGAF
TRBJ2-5 TRBV7-3 ATPLGGTQETQY
TRBJ2-2 TRBV7-6 ASSEVGQPNTGELF
TRBJ2-7 TRBV7-9 ASSLASGLAGKNEQY
TRBJ1-2 TRBV11-2 ASIGTGDGYT
TRBJ2-7 TRBV3-1/TRBV3-2 ASSQLAGGPYEQY
TRBJ2-4 TRBV3-1/TRBV3-2 ASRQGTSGSLAKNIQY
TRBJ2-7 TRBV30 AWSVQRTSGRYGQY
TRBJ2-5 TRBV5-1 ASSSSTGYETQY
TRBJ1-2 TRBV28 ASRNAGGVNYGYT
TRBJ1-6 TRBV2 ASRPQGLTNSPLH
TRBJ1-5 TRBV6-5 ASRDRVRRNQPQH
TRBJ2-7 TRBV18 ASSPLVEQY
TRBJ1-1 TRBV19 ASRPELAGRPEAF
TRBJ2-2 TRBV5-1 ASSSGGPGTGELF
TRBJ1-1 TRBV5-1 ASSEPQGWRNTEAF
TRBJ2-5 TRBV25-1 ASRASPGSDKETQY
TRBJ1-4 TRBV30 AWGGAGEKLF
TRBJ1-4 TRBV7-2 ASSLGLSRGLGELF
TRBJ1-1 TRBV29-1 SVEIVLETEAF
TRBJ2-3 TRBV18 ASSRQGRDTQY
TRBJ2-1 TRBV28 ASSTGTGGFNEQF
TRBJ2-7 TRBV2 ASSERTGGYEQY
TRBJ1-2 TRBV27 ASSSQIQGAPNYGYT
TRBJ1-4 TRBV6-5 ASSYTSPGIGEKLF